The sequence of this T cell receptor (beta chain) was determined in a study of blood T cell repertoires in COVID-19 (dated by TCRdb to between 2020 and 2021). Turning to the overall study: Samples from collaborators originated in the United States, Italy and Spain and spanned both the acute and convalescent phases of COVID-19. The repertoires were released in a freely available public database intended as a resource for research on the immune response to SARS-CoV-2. Deeply sampled blood TCRbeta repertoires from subjects exposed to, actively infected with, or recovered from COVID-19 were included in the dataset. Where HLA class I and class II types were available, the types were taken from metadata supplied by the sample provider, not from assay-based typing. The samples were drawn from two sources: the first 160 participants of the ongoing ImmuneRACE study, and 1,254 subjects contributed by 6 global collaborators. The material from the prospective study consisted of cDNA or gDNA derived from T cells, B-cell-depleted T cells, or PBMCs. A de-identified subject ID, COVID-19 status, age in years and sex were almost always included in the sample metadata. Study-wide findings and limitations: How much clinical and demographic metadata was included differed by source and by participant, and the metadata was provided uncurated.

TCRbeta CDR3 regions were amplified from genomic DNA by means of the immunoSEQ Assay, a bias-controlled multiplex PCR. Per the authors' processing: The number of nucleated cells in each sample was estimated from the amplification of reference gene primers within the assay. To quantify the absolute abundance of each unique TCRbeta CDR3 rearrangement, sequence reads were collapsed and filtered. For each sample, productive Simpson clonality was calculated as the square root of Simpson's diversity index over productive rearrangements. As stored in TCRdb, this immuneACCESS dataset retains in-frame rearrangements with V and J assigned. A fraction of the clones does not appear; measured against another copy, unresolved V genes explain less than half of the discrepancy, and the remainder lacks a known reason. Clonal size and the V and J genes are those of that table, whereas D and trimming came from the DNA. The sample profile shows about 260,000 clones; around nine tenths of them were found once. Approximately 9.8% of the sample lies in the top ten.

From a lookup of the germline V gene (reference sequence), CDR1 and CDR2 are SEHNR and FQNEAQ. The germline ends are 13 bases apart after V is trimmed by 6 bases and J by 0 bases. The CDR3 contains 15 residues, cysteine and phenylalanine counted. Only the CDR3 region is kept as DNA, spanning 45 bases read in frame from base 1. Remarks on this clone: It lacks a known antigen. No quality values exist for individual bases; no much larger clone is one base distant.

Another Seattle source contributed samples from volunteer blood donors who had recovered from COVID-19. Collaborating institutions collected whole blood in K2EDTA tubes following their own protocols. Collaborator samples were shipped for TCRbeta analysis as frozen whole blood, isolated PBMCs, or DNA extracted from either sample type. This chain joins TRBV7-9 to TRBJ2-3, with TRBD2 tentatively as D gene (6 bases match). The sequence came from a man aged 40-49 years who had recovered from COVID-19. Sequencing was performed on peripheral blood. The DNA sequence is TGTGCCAGCAGGCGGGGTAGTACTAGCACAGATACGCAGTATTTT. This encodes CASRRGSTSTDTQYF.